The clone carrying this T cell receptor (beta chain) was seen more than once but under ten times. The source of the sample is a study of early T cells in non-severe SARS-CoV-2 infection. About the research overall: Bulk RNA isolated from unsorted whole blood underwent sequencing; chains were not paired.

Individually, cDNA molecules had unique molecular identifiers attached to them. MiXCR was run by TCRdb on the 5' RACE reads, yielding one entry per CDR3 protein. The repertoire holds about 58,000 distinct CDR3 sequences, with 12% as singletons. This CDR3 contains 12 residues. The V gene's germline CDR1 is SQVTM and CDR2 ANQGSEA. Trimming at V came to 6 bases and at J to 4 bases, leaving 3 bases not matched to a gene. Material for sequencing was whole blood. This chain connects TRBV29-1 to TRBJ2-3, with 8 bases identical to TRBD1. The TCR originated in an adult who was a healthcare worker with PCR-confirmed SARS-CoV-2 infection or an uninfected control (not recorded which). The CDR3: CSVRTGPDTQYF. In nucleotides, the CDR3 is TGCAGCGTGAGGACAGGGCCAGATACGCAGTATTTT.